This TCR beta chain appears in the sequencing data of a study of T cells of healthy individuals. Each CDR3 protein gets one entry after TCRdb re-called the 5' RACE reads with MiXCR. The sample yields 75,000 to 95,000 distinct CDR3 sequences, approximately 5.4% seen once. The germline V and J ends were trimmed by 3 bases and 0 bases, with 11 bases remaining between them. Germline V CDR1 and CDR2: SGDLS, YYNGEE. The CDR3 has 15 residues. This clonotype was recorded at least ten times. This receptor was obtained from a female donor in good health. The chain uses TRBV9 and TRBJ2-3, with D unresolved. CDR3 sequence: CASSDRLRSTDTQYF. As DNA, the CDR3 is TGTGCCAGCAGCGACCGACTTAGAAGCACAGATACGCAGTATTTT.